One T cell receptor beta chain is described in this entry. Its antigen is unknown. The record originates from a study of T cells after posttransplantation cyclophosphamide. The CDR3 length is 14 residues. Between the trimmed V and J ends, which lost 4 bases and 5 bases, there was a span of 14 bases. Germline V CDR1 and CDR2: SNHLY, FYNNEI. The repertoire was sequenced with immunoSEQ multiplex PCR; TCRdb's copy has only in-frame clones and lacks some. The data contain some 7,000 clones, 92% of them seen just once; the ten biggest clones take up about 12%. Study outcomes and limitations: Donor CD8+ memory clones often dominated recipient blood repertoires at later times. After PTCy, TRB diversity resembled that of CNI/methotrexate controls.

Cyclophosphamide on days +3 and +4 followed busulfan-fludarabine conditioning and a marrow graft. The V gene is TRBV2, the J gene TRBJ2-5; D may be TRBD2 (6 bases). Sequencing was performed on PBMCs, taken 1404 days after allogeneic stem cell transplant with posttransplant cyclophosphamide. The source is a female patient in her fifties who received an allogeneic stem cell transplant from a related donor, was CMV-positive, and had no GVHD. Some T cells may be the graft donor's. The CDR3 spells CASSGPWAGETQYF. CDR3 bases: TGTGCCAGCAGTGGCCCCTGGGCGGGGGAGACCCAGTACTTC.